Following are 23 T cell receptor beta chains from one sample sequenced in a study of memory CD4+ T cells and cytomegalovirus serostatus. The sort gate was single viable CD3+CD4+CD8-CD45RO+ cells for memory CD4+ T cells. Profiled with immunoSEQ multiplex PCR; TCRdb holds only in-frame clones, not every one. The data contain about 57,000 clones, less than 80% of them seen just once; the ten biggest clones take up more than 0.75%. Sequenced: memory CD4+ T cells from blood. Receptors were obtained from an adult in good health and CMV-seronegative.

The rearrangement uses TRBV19 and TRBJ1-2; D unresolved. This CDR3 is 13 amino acids long. Germline CDR1 and CDR2: LNHDA and SQIVND (reference sequence). With 8 bases removed from V and 2 bases from J, the gap between germline ends came to 12 bases. The chain's CDR3 is CASHSGANYGYTF. CDR3 nucleotide sequence: TGTGCCAGTCATTCAGGCGCGAACTATGGCTACACCTTC.

The genes are TRBV27 and TRBJ1-6; possible D gene TRBD1, 6 bases. Trimming stripped 3 bases from V and 7 bases from J, with 10 bases between. Germline V CDR1 and CDR2: MNHEY, SMNVEV (reference sequence). This CDR3 has 14 amino acids. This CDR3 reads CASSFRGPNSPLHF. Here the CDR3 DNA reads TGTGCCAGCAGTTTCAGGGGACCAAATTCACCCCTCCACTTT.

This CDR3 reads CASSCGPWNTPPNEQFF. The CDR3 DNA is TGTGCCAGCAGCTGCGGTCCGTGGAACACTCCCCCCAATGAGCAGTTCTTC. This chain connects TRBV5-7 to TRBJ2-1, with unresolved D. TRBV5-7 is noted as an ORF with a role that remains uncertain. Trimming stripped 3 bases from V and 6 bases from J, with 22 bases between. The CDR3 length is 17 residues.

In its sample, this clone was seen once. Here the CDR3 reads CASSLGTHGANIQYF. Written as DNA, the CDR3 is TGTGCCAGCAGCTTAGGGACTCATGGGGCGAACATTCAGTACTTC. This rearrangement joins TRBV7-3 to TRBJ2-4, with a possible D match to TRBD2 (6 bases). Germline CDR1 and CDR2: SGHTA and FQGTGA. V was shortened by 2 bases and J by 7 bases, with 15 bases between the two germline ends. The CDR3 is made up of 15 amino acids.

This clone appeared a few times. This chain uses TRBV18 with TRBJ1-2; D gene unclear. Germline CDR1 and CDR2: KGHSH and LQKENI. The germline V and J ends were trimmed by 0 bases and 4 bases, with 12 bases remaining between them. The CDR3 contains 15 residues. The CDR3 DNA reads TGTGCCAGCTCACCACCGGAAGGCGGAACCTATGGCTACACCTTC. Protein sequence: CASSPPEGGTYGYTF.

This chain joins TRBV7-8 and TRBJ2-7, with TRBD2 as a possible D gene (5 bases). Germline assignment: CDR1 SGHVS and CDR2 FQNEAQ. V was pared by 5 bases and J by 0 bases, with 14 bases between. The CDR3 extends over 15 amino acids. CDR3 in DNA: TGTGCCAGCAGCCCGTGGACTTCGAGCTCCTACGAGCAGTACTTC. Encoded protein: CASSPWTSSSYEQYF.

This clone was detected only once. The gene calls are TRBV2 and TRBJ1-5; 8 positions match TRBD1. The CDR3 runs to 14 residues. Unmatched junction bases numbered 6, after V lost 6 bases and J lost 5 bases. Germline CDR1 and CDR2: SNHLY and FYNNEI. DNA of the CDR3: TGTGCCAGCAGGGACGGCAGGGGGCATCAGCCCCAGCATTTT. This sequence encodes CASRDGRGHQPQHF.

Concerning this clone: In the same sample, other DNA sequences code for this CDR3. The V call is TRBV30, the J call TRBJ1-1; D is perhaps TRBD1 (5 bases). The germline V gene has CDR1 GTSNPN and CDR2 SVGIG (reference sequence). V was trimmed by 0 bases and J by 4 bases, leaving 15 bases between them. The length of the CDR3 is 15 residues. In DNA form, the CDR3 reads TGTGCCTGGAGTGTAGTGGTGGGGGTGGGCACTGAAGCTTTCTTT. Encoded protein: CAWSVVVGVGTEAFF. Variable domain in full (rest from reference TRBV30 and TRBJ1-1): SQTIHQWPATLVQPVGSPLSLECTVEGTSNPNLYWYRQAAGRGLQLLFYSVGIGQISSEVPQNLSASRPQDRQFILSSKKLLLSDSGFYLCAWSVVVGVGTEAFFGQGTRLTVV.

V is TRBV5-4 and J is TRBJ2-5; 7 bases align to TRBD2. Losses at the gene ends were 6 bases for V and 5 bases for J; bases not matched to a gene: 7. The CDR3 sequence is 13 residues long. Germline-derived CDR1 and CDR2 are SGHNT and YYREEE (reference sequence). CDR3 loop: CASTRGGVETQYF. The DNA of the CDR3 is TGTGCCAGCACCCGCGGGGGAGTGGAGACCCAGTACTTC.

This chain uses TRBV19 with TRBJ2-1, with 13 positions matching TRBD2. Germline V gene data show CDR1 as LNHDA and CDR2 as SQIVND (reference sequence). Losses at the gene ends were 1 base for V and 6 bases for J; bases not matched to a gene: 3. This CDR3 has 16 amino acids. The DNA for the CDR3 is TGTGCCAGTAGTATAGTCGGGACTAGCGGGACCAATGAGCAGTTCTTC. It is translated as CASSIVGTSGTNEQFF.

The gene calls are TRBV10-3 and TRBJ1-1; D not certain. The CDR3 is 12 residues long. Between the trimmed V and J ends, which lost 2 bases and 8 bases, there was a span of 9 bases. The germline CDR1 and CDR2 sequences are ENHRY and SYGVKD. CDR3 DNA: TGTGCCATCAGTGAGAATGTTGGAGAAGCTTTCTTT. This gives the protein CAISENVGEAFF.

This chain uses TRBV28 with TRBJ2-3; D unclear. The germline V gene encodes CDR1 MDHEN and CDR2 SYDVKM. The CDR3 is 12 amino acids. The V end was cut by 6 bases, the J end by 6 bases, with 10 bases between. The CDR3 here is CASRLTKDTQYF. CDR3 DNA: TGTGCCAGCAGGTTAACTAAGGATACGCAGTATTTT.

The V call is TRBV10-3, the J call TRBJ2-4; D possibly corresponds to TRBD1 (6 bases). The CDR3 sequence is 11 residues long. In germline, CDR1 is ENHRY, CDR2 SYGVKD. The ends were cut back, 10 bases at V and 5 bases at J, with 9 bases in the middle. The CDR3 region is CATRTENIQYF. DNA of the CDR3: TGTGCCACCAGGACAGAAAACATTCAGTACTTC.

This sequence joins TRBV30 and TRBJ1-5; D gene ambiguous. Germline CDR1 is GTSNPN and CDR2 is SVGIG (reference sequence). This CDR3 region has 13 residues. Trimming removed 3 bases from V and 4 bases from J, with 10 bases in between. CDR3 protein: CAWRAGGNQPQHF. In nucleotides, the CDR3 is TGTGCCTGGAGGGCAGGAGGAAATCAGCCCCAGCATTTT.

V is TRBV5-1 and J is TRBJ1-2, with 10 bases matching TRBD1. CDR3 length equals 16 residues. Germline loops: CDR1 SGHRS, CDR2 YFSETQ. V was clipped by 4 bases and J by 2 bases; unmatched bases: 8. The CDR3 spells CASSTGQGMKNYGYTF. Written as DNA, the CDR3 is TGCGCCAGCAGCACGGGACAGGGGATGAAGAACTATGGCTACACCTTC.

The chain employs TRBV5-6 and TRBJ2-5; D not certain. The CDR3 totals 13 residues. Trimming shortened V by 5 bases and J by 1 base, and 9 bases separated the two germline ends. Germline CDR1 reads SGHDT; CDR2 reads YYEEEE. The CDR3 sequence: CASRSLSQETQYF. The CDR3 DNA reads as TGTGCCAGCAGAAGTCTCAGCCAAGAGACCCAGTACTTC. Based on the CDR3 plus reference TRBV5-6 and TRBJ2-5, the full variable domain is DAGVTQSPTHLIKTRGQQVTLRCSPKSGHDTVSWYQQALGQGPQFIFQYYEEEERQRGNFPDRFSGHQFPNYSSELNVNALLLGDSALYLCASRSLSQETQYFGPGTRLLVL.

As to this clone: This CDR3 is also generated by other DNA sequences in the sample. The chain employs TRBV15 and TRBJ2-1; possible D gene TRBD2, 6 bases. Germline assignment: CDR1 LNHNV and CDR2 YYDKDF (reference sequence). Trimming stripped 6 bases from V and 2 bases from J, with 14 bases between. This CDR3 spans 15 amino acids. In DNA, the CDR3 is TGTGCCACCAGTCGGGAGCTAGCCACCTACAATGAGCAGTTCTTC. This encodes CATSRELATYNEQFF.

The gene calls are TRBV2 and TRBJ2-1; D is possibly TRBD1 or TRBD2 (5 bases each). The germline CDR1 and CDR2 sequences are SNHLY and FYNNEI. The V end lost 7 bases, the J end lost 4 bases, and 11 bases lay between the germline ends. The CDR3 contains 13 residues. CDR3 residues: CASIRDHYNEQFF. Written as DNA, the CDR3 is TGTGCCAGCATTCGGGACCATTACAATGAGCAGTTCTTC.

This clone occurred once. The gene calls are TRBV18 and TRBJ1-5; 8 nucleotides line up with TRBD1. Germline CDR1 KGHSH, CDR2 LQKENI. CDR3 size: 16 residues. V shed 0 bases and J 6 bases; nucleotides not matched to a gene: 7. CDR3 sequence (DNA): TGTGCCAGCTCACCACCGGGAGCAGGGGGCCTTCAGCCCCAGCATTTT. Protein: CASSPPGAGGLQPQHF.

The gene calls are TRBV7-8 and TRBJ2-7, with TRBD2 as a possible D gene (6 bases). The CDR3 loop spans 17 amino acids. V gave up 6 bases and J gave up 3 bases, with 24 bases separating them. From germline, CDR1 is SGHVS and CDR2 FQNEAQ. CDR3 in amino acids: CASSLTLTSWVGYEQYF. Here the CDR3 DNA reads TGTGCCAGCAGTCTTACTCTTACTAGCTGGGTGGGCTACGAGCAGTACTTC. The entire variable domain, with the rest obtained from reference TRBV7-8 and TRBJ2-7, is as follows: GAGVSQSPRYKVAKRGQDVALRCDPISGHVSLFWYQQALGQGPEFLTYFQNEAQLDKSGLPSDRFFAERPEGSVSTLKIQRTQQEDSAVYLCASSLTLTSWVGYEQYFGPGTRLTVT.

This chain connects TRBV18 to TRBJ1-1, with D perhaps TRBD1 (5 bases). CDR1 is KGHSH, CDR2 LQKENI, per germline. V was shortened by 1 base and J by 2 bases, with 5 bases between the two germline ends. This CDR3 comprises 13 residues. CDR3 coding DNA: TGTGCCAGCTCACCACGGACAAACACTGAAGCTTTCTTT. Protein sequence: CASSPRTNTEAFF.

This chain connects TRBV7-9 to TRBJ2-1, with a possible D match to TRBD2 (5 bases). CDR1 and CDR2 from the germline V gene are SEHNR and FQNEAQ (reference sequence). Between the trimmed V and J ends, which lost 2 bases and 9 bases, there was a span of 8 bases. The CDR3 has 12 residues. CDR3 amino acids: CASSLSRGEQFF. As DNA, the CDR3 is TGTGCCAGCAGCTTAAGCCGGGGTGAGCAGTTCTTC.

The chain carries TRBV13 and TRBJ1-4; D is unclear. Germline CDR1 and CDR2: PRHDT and FYEKMQ (reference sequence). Deletions cut 0 bases from V and 2 bases from J, with 7 bases between. CDR3 length: 15 residues. The CDR3 sequence: CASSLGHGTNEKLFF. The CDR3 DNA sequence: TGTGCCAGCAGCTTAGGCCACGGGACTAATGAAAAACTGTTTTTT.